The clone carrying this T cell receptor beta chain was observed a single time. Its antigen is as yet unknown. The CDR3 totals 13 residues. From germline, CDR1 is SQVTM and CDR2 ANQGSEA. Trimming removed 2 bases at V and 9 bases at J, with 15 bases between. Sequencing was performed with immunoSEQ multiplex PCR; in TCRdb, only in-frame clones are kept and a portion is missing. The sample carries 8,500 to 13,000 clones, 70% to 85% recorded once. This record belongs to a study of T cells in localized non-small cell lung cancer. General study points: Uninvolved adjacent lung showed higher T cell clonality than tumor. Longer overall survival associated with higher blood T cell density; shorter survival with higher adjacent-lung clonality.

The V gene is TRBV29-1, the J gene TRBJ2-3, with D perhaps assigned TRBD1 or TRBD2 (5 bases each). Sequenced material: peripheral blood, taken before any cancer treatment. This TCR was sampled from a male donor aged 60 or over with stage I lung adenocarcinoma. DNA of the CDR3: TGCAGCGTTGAACGGCCTATCGGGACGACGCAGTATTTT. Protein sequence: CSVERPIGTTQYF.